Each of the 28 T cell receptor beta chains below was sequenced from the same sample in a study of cytomegalovirus exposure and HLA in healthy donors. Data came from immunoSEQ multiplex PCR; TCRdb stores just in-frame clones and leaves some out. The sample consists of 60,000 to 65,000 clones, 95% of them appearing once. The sequencing sample was made of PBMCs. These receptors all stem from a woman aged 18-29 years in good health and CMV-seropositive.

The rearrangement uses TRBV5-1 and TRBJ1-2, with TRBD1 identical over 7 bases. Germline loops: CDR1 SGHRS, CDR2 YFSETQ. Trimming removed 4 bases from V and 2 bases from J; junction bases left unmatched: 5. This CDR3 spans 14 amino acids. The CDR3 spells CASSAETGNYGYTF. CDR3 coding DNA: TGCGCCAGCAGCGCGGAGACAGGGAACTATGGCTACACCTTC.

The rearrangement links TRBV2 to TRBJ2-5; tentative D call: TRBD2 (5 bases). The CDR3 covers 15 residues. Germline V gene lookup returns CDR1 SNHLY and CDR2 FYNNEI. V was pared by 5 bases and J by 5 bases, with 18 bases between. The CDR3 DNA reads as TGTGCCAGCAGTAAGGACTCTACCCTTAGGGAGACCCAGTACTTC. This encodes CASSKDSTLRETQYF.

This chain uses TRBV28 with TRBJ2-7; 8 positions match TRBD1. The CDR3 runs 14 residues. Germline loops: CDR1 MDHEN, CDR2 SYDVKM. With 7 bases clipped from V and 2 bases from J, the junction kept 7 bases outside the gene matches. CDR3 in amino acids: CASNTRTGTYEQYF. The CDR3 region has the DNA TGTGCCAGCAATACCCGGACAGGGACCTACGAGCAGTACTTC.

This clone was seen just once. The V and J genes are TRBV30 and TRBJ1-5; D uncertain. Trimming took 3 bases from V and 5 from J, leaving 20 bases between them. CDR1 is GTSNPN, CDR2 SVGIG, per germline (reference sequence). CDR3 size: 16 residues. For the CDR3, the DNA is TGTGCCTGGAGGGATCCGGGATTTTATTGGGATCAGCCCCAGCATTTT. Translating gives CAWRDPGFYWDQPQHF.

V usage is TRBV13 and J usage is TRBJ2-5; a weak D match, TRBD2 (5 bases). The CDR3 has 14 amino acids. The germline V and J ends were trimmed by 5 bases and 3 bases, with 13 bases remaining between them. Germline values: CDR1 PRHDT, CDR2 FYEKMQ (reference sequence). The CDR3 loop reads CASSQEDLKETQYF. The CDR3 DNA reads as TGTGCCAGCAGCCAAGAGGACTTAAAAGAGACCCAGTACTTC.

The chain is built from TRBV9 and TRBJ1-2; 7 bases agree with TRBD1. The CDR3 is 15 amino acids. After removal of 0 bases from V and 6 bases from J, the junction contained 8 bases not matched to a gene. Germline assignment: CDR1 SGDLS and CDR2 YYNGEE. CDR3 nucleotides: TGTGCCAGCAGCGTAGGTGGGACAGCATTCGATGGCTACACCTTC. Amino acids: CASSVGGTAFDGYTF. The whole variable domain, remainder taken from reference TRBV9 and TRBJ1-2, is DSGVTQTPKHLITATGQRVTLRCSPRSGDLSVYWYQQSLDQGLQFLIQYYNGEERAKGNILERFSAQQFPDLHSELNLSSLELGDSALYFCASSVGGTAFDGYTFGSGTRLTVV.

V and J are TRBV7-8 and TRBJ1-2; TRBD1 is a possible D gene (5 bases). Germline CDR1 reads SGHVS; CDR2 reads FQNEAQ. With 0 bases removed from V and 4 bases from J, the gap between germline ends came to 9 bases. This CDR3 has 14 amino acids. CDR3 in amino acids: CASSLAKGPYGYTF. CDR3 nucleotides: TGTGCCAGCAGCTTAGCGAAGGGGCCCTATGGCTACACCTTC.

The genes are TRBV15 and TRBJ2-7; TRBD1 aligns across 7 bases. The CDR3 consists of 14 residues. Unmatched junction bases numbered 5, after V lost 3 bases and J lost 3 bases. Germline CDR1 and CDR2: LNHNV and YYDKDF (reference sequence). CDR3 residues: CATSSRDRDYEQYF. CDR3 sequence (DNA): TGTGCCACCAGCAGCCGGGACAGAGACTACGAGCAGTACTTC.

The V call is TRBV5-4, the J call TRBJ2-1, with TRBD1 matching over 9 bases. The V gene end was trimmed by 4 bases and the J gene end by 8 bases; junction bases not matched to a gene: 4. The germline CDR1 and CDR2 sequences are SGHNT and YYREEE (reference sequence). This CDR3 has 13 amino acids. Here the CDR3 reads CASSLQGAHEQFF. The DNA of the CDR3 is TGTGCCAGCAGCCTACAGGGGGCGCATGAGCAGTTCTTC. The whole variable domain, filled in from reference TRBV5-4 and TRBJ2-1, reads ETGVTQSPTHLIKTRGQQVTLRCSSQSGHNTVSWYQQALGQGPQFIFQYYREEENGRGNFPPRFSGLQFPNYSSELNVNALELDDSALYLCASSLQGAHEQFFGPGTRLTVL.

The chain carries TRBV10-2 and TRBJ2-7; maybe TRBD2 (5 bases). CDR1 is WSHSY, CDR2 SAAADI, per germline. Trimming took off 7 bases at V and 5 bases at J, with 12 bases between the two ends. The CDR3 runs to 12 residues. As DNA, the CDR3 is TGCGCCAGCATGGTGAGGGCGGACGAGCAGTACTTC. Translated: CASMVRADEQYF.

This clone was detected once. The chain combines TRBV13 with TRBJ2-2, with TRBD1 as a possible D gene (5 bases). Germline V lookup: CDR1 PRHDT, CDR2 FYEKMQ (reference sequence). V lost 0 bases and J lost 2, with 16 bases in between. CDR3 length equals 18 residues. The CDR3 nucleotides are TGTGCCAGCAGCTTAGGAGGGGTTAATAGGCCCAACACCGGGGAGCTGTTTTTT. This codes for CASSLGGVNRPNTGELFF.

The chain links TRBV10-3 to TRBJ1-2; D unclear. V was trimmed by 10 bases and J by 6 bases, leaving 18 bases between them. Germline V CDR1 and CDR2: ENHRY, SYGVKD. This CDR3 contains 13 residues. The CDR3 protein is CATSETRADGYTF. The CDR3 DNA follows: TGTGCCACCAGCGAAACGCGGGCAGATGGCTACACCTTC.

The chain carries TRBV5-1 and TRBJ2-1; D is unclear. There are 15 residues in the CDR3. The germline V gene has CDR1 SGHRS and CDR2 YFSETQ. V was clipped by 4 bases and J by 4 bases, with 15 bases between them. The DNA for the CDR3 is TGCGCCAGCAGCCTGATATTAAGAACTTACAATGAGCAGTTCTTC. Translated: CASSLILRTYNEQFF. Based on the CDR3 plus reference TRBV5-1 and TRBJ2-1, the full variable domain is KAGVTQTPRYLIKTRGQQVTLSCSPISGHRSVSWYQQTPGQGLQFLFEYFSETQRNKGNFPGRFSGRQFSNSRSEMNVSTLELGDSALYLCASSLILRTYNEQFFGPGTRLTVL.

The chain employs TRBV2 and TRBJ2-1, with 7 nucleotides matching TRBD2. CDR1 is SNHLY and CDR2 is FYNNEI in the germline V gene. The V gene end was trimmed by 0 bases and the J gene end by 0 bases; junction bases not matched to a gene: 8. The CDR3 runs 18 residues. In DNA, the CDR3 is TGTGCCAGCAGTGAAGCTTTCAGACTAGCCTTCTCCTACAATGAGCAGTTCTTC. Its translation: CASSEAFRLAFSYNEQFF. Complete variable domain (other parts from reference TRBV2 and TRBJ2-1): EPEVTQTPSHQVTQMGQEVILRCVPISNHLYFYWYRQILGQKVEFLVSFYNNEISEKSEIFDDQFSVERPDGSNFTLKIRSTKLEDSAMYFCASSEAFRLAFSYNEQFFGPGTRLTVL.

This clone was detected only once. The CDR3 nucleotides read TGCGCCAGCAGTGAGGGGCTAGCGGGAGGTATTGAGCAGTTCTTC. Encoded protein: CASSEGLAGGIEQFF. The chain is built from TRBV10-1 and TRBJ2-1, with 11 positions matching TRBD2. The CDR3 is 15 amino acids. J lost 9 bases, V lost 2 bases, and 6 bases had no gene match. Germline V gene lookup returns CDR1 WNHNN and CDR2 SYGVQD (reference sequence).

The chain has TRBV5-1 and TRBJ2-1; 7 nucleotides align to TRBD2. J was trimmed by 6 bases and V by 5 bases; bases with no gene match: 8. CDR1 is SGHRS, CDR2 YFSETQ, per germline. This CDR3 has 14 amino acids. The CDR3 loop is CASSESGAGNEQFF. CDR3 coding DNA: TGCGCCAGCAGTGAGAGCGGGGCGGGCAATGAGCAGTTCTTC.

This chain joins TRBV7-9 and TRBJ2-7; 7 nucleotides match TRBD2. J gave up 0 bases and V 5 bases, and 10 bases lay outside the gene matches. This CDR3 region has 16 residues. Germline V gives CDR1 SEHNR, CDR2 FQNEAQ (reference sequence). The DNA of the CDR3 is TGTGCCAGCAGCCCCACGGGGGGTCCCGCCTCCTACGAGCAGTACTTC. Translation: CASSPTGGPASYEQYF.

To note about this clone: Germline and junction disagree at one end, which may indicate a read error. The chain couples TRBV9 to TRBJ2-3; D is perhaps TRBD2 (6 bases). The CDR3 covers 11 residues. Looked up from germline, CDR1 is SGDLS and CDR2 is YYNGEE. CDR3: CASSEGTRKSF. CDR3 sequence (DNA): TGTGCCAGCTCGGAGGGGACCCGAAAGAGTTTT.

V usage is TRBV4-1 and J usage is TRBJ2-3; 10 nucleotides match TRBD2. Germline V gene lookup returns CDR1 MGHRA and CDR2 YSYEKL. Trimming took 3 bases from V and 1 from J; bases not matched to a gene: 4. The CDR3 runs to 16 residues. CDR3 DNA: TGCGCCAGCAGCCATCCCGGGACTAGCGGCACAGATACGCAGTATTTT. Amino acids: CASSHPGTSGTDTQYF.

The V gene is TRBV19, the J gene TRBJ1-5, with a tentative D call TRBD1 (5 bases). The CDR3 has 15 residues. Trimming shortened V by 4 bases and J by 3 bases, and 13 bases separated the two germline ends. Germline assignment: CDR1 LNHDA and CDR2 SQIVND (reference sequence). The CDR3 DNA reads as TGTGCCAGTAGTACCGTACAGGTCCCCAATCAGCCCCAGCATTTT. Protein product: CASSTVQVPNQPQHF.

V is TRBV6-5 and J is TRBJ1-2; D unclear. This CDR3 is 14 amino acids long. Germline assignment: CDR1 MNHEY and CDR2 SVGAGI. Trimming took 7 bases from V and 5 from J, leaving 17 bases between them. DNA for the CDR3: TGTGCCAGCACAAAACACCCCGTAATATATGGCTACACCTTC. It specifies CASTKHPVIYGYTF.

The rearrangement uses TRBV28 and TRBJ2-7, with 9 bases aligning to TRBD2. This CDR3 comprises 17 residues. The germline V gene has CDR1 MDHEN and CDR2 SYDVKM. The junction had 18 bases not matched to a gene; V was cut back by 8 bases and J by 4 bases. The CDR3 reads CASDGLAGPRLSYEQYF. The CDR3 DNA is TGTGCCAGCGACGGTCTAGCGGGGCCGCGATTAAGTTACGAGCAGTACTTC.

The gene calls are TRBV5-4 and TRBJ1-5; a weak D match, TRBD1 (6 bases). The CDR3 loop spans 13 amino acids. V lost 1 base and J lost 7, with 9 bases in between. The germline V gene has CDR1 SGHNT and CDR2 YYREEE (reference sequence). CDR3 in amino acids: CASSLQGRQPQHF. DNA for the CDR3: TGTGCCAGCAGCTTGCAGGGGCGGCAGCCCCAGCATTTT. The variable domain in full, completed from reference TRBV5-4 and TRBJ1-5, reads ETGVTQSPTHLIKTRGQQVTLRCSSQSGHNTVSWYQQALGQGPQFIFQYYREEENGRGNFPPRFSGLQFPNYSSELNVNALELDDSALYLCASSLQGRQPQHFGDGTRLSIL.

CDR3 region: CAISGDGFGDTEAFF. The CDR3 coding sequence is TGTGCCATCAGTGGCGACGGTTTCGGGGACACTGAAGCTTTCTTT. The rearrangement joins TRBV10-3 to TRBJ1-1, with D uncertain. Germline CDR1 is ENHRY and CDR2 is SYGVKD. V lost 4 bases, J lost 3 bases, and 15 bases lay in between. There are 15 residues in the CDR3.

V and J are TRBV6-5 and TRBJ1-4; D may be TRBD1 (6 bases). In germline, CDR1 is MNHEY, CDR2 SVGAGI. The CDR3 totals 13 residues. V was trimmed by 6 bases and J by 8 bases, leaving 13 bases between them. CDR3 region: CASRQGAQEKLFF. The DNA for the CDR3 is TGTGCCAGCAGACAGGGAGCCCAAGAAAAACTGTTTTTT.

On this clone: Relative to the germline gene, one junction end is altered; a read error may explain this. The V and J genes are TRBV7-7 and TRBJ2-1; a weak D match, TRBD1 (5 bases). The CDR3 sequence is 13 residues long. Germline lookup yields CDR1 SSHAT and CDR2 FNYEAQ (reference sequence). The CDR3 DNA reads TGTGCTAGCAGCAGAGACAGAAACAATGAGCAGTTCTTC. Translated, it gives CASSRDRNNEQFF.

This rearrangement joins TRBV28 to TRBJ2-7, with TRBD1 matching over 8 bases. The CDR3 totals 15 residues. CDR1 MDHEN and CDR2 SYDVKM come from the germline V gene. V shed 4 bases, J shed 4 bases, and the junction held 9 bases outside the gene matches. The CDR3 region has the DNA TGTGCCAGCAGTTGGCCCGGGACAGGCGCATACGAGCAGTACTTC. This sequence encodes CASSWPGTGAYEQYF.

V and J are TRBV28 and TRBJ2-3; TRBD2 agrees at 13 bases. The CDR3 contains 21 residues. Germline lookup yields CDR1 MDHEN and CDR2 SYDVKM. V lost 6 bases, J lost 7 bases, and 25 bases stayed unmatched. In DNA, the CDR3 is TGTGCCAGCAGCACCTCGCAGGGACTAGCGGGGCCTTACTATCGACCAAATACGCAGTATTTT. Its translation is CASSTSQGLAGPYYRPNTQYF.